This T cell receptor (beta chain) was captured in a study of cytomegalovirus exposure and HLA in healthy donors. Researchers ran the PCR with 60 Vbeta and 13 Jbeta primers. Libraries were prepared by immunoSEQ multiplex PCR; TCRdb keeps only in-frame clonotypes and omits some of them. The repertoire holds 150,000 to 200,000 clones, with over 9.5% as singletons. There are 15 residues in the CDR3. Germline assignment: CDR1 SNHLY and CDR2 FYNNEI. The V end lost 6 bases, the J end lost 0 bases, and 11 bases lay between the germline ends. Source material: PBMCs. This sequence joins TRBV2 and TRBJ2-2; D perhaps matches TRBD1 (6 bases). This receptor was obtained from a man aged 45-65 years in good health and CMV-seropositive. Here the CDR3 reads CASRGQTANTGELFF. The DNA of the CDR3 is TGTGCCAGCAGAGGACAGACAGCGAACACCGGGGAGCTGTTTTTT.